Sequencing of this T cell receptor beta chain was carried out in a study of CD4+ T cells in melanoma. V was trimmed by 0 bases and J by 4 bases, leaving 8 bases between them. This CDR3 spans 14 amino acids. Germline V gene data show CDR1 as ENHRY and CDR2 as SYGVKD. Notes on the study in general: Diverse differentiation states were reported for melanoma neoantigen-specific CD4+ T cells.

A remark on this clone: Its target is not known.

Generated by immunoSEQ multiplex PCR, the TCRdb table keeps only in-frame clones and is missing some. The table includes 120,000 to 150,000 clones, about 93% detected once. V is TRBV10-3 and J is TRBJ2-3; weak D call: TRBD1 (5 bases). The receptor's source is a human donor with melanoma. CDR3 residues: CAISESSGSDTQYF. CDR3 coding DNA: TGTGCCATCAGTGAGTCCTCAGGGTCAGATACGCAGTATTTT.